This T cell receptor (beta chain) is from a study of blood T cells in healthy people across ages. The use of a sample-barcoded 5' primer and a J-beta primer mix characterized a second PCR of roughly 6 to 11 cycles. Using its own MiXCR run on the 5' RACE reads, TCRdb lists one record per CDR3 protein. The sample consists of about 2 million distinct CDR3 sequences, 40% to 55% of them appearing once. To note about this clonotype: Its antigen remains unknown.

Each donor's blood draw was approximately 10 milliliters of peripheral blood. CDR1 and CDR2 from the germline V gene are SGHTA and FQGTGA. The germline V and J ends were trimmed by 1 base and 7 bases, with 11 bases remaining between them. The CDR3 totals 15 residues. Study-level points and caveats: In long-lived donors, naive CD4+ cell counts and diversity exceeded those of aged donors.

The chain links TRBV7-3 to TRBJ1-6; possibly TRBD1 for D (5 bases). Material: blood. The clonotype comes from a woman between 40 and 55 years old in good health. CDR3 nucleotide sequence: TGTGCCAGCAGCTTAAGGGGGGACGAGAATTCACCCCTCCACTTT. It is translated as CASSLRGDENSPLHF. Full variable domain (missing parts from reference TRBV7-3 and TRBJ1-6): GAGVSQTPSNKVTEKGKYVELRCDPISGHTALYWYRQSLGQGPEFLIYFQGTGAADDSGLPNDRFFAVRPEGSVSTLKIQRTERGDSAVYLCASSLRGDENSPLHFGNGTRLTVT.